This passage covers 2 T cell receptor beta chains from one sample sequenced in a study of shared clonotypes between healthy human individuals. Method: immunoSEQ multiplex PCR; TCRdb's copy keeps in-frame clones and lacks some. The sample has some 2,000,000 clones; 85% to 95% are singletons. Sequenced: naive CD4+ T cells sorted from blood. This sample's subset: CD45RA+ positively selected. These receptor sequences come from a man in his late teens or twenties in good health.

This chain connects TRBV4-3 to TRBJ1-5, with TRBD1 as a possible D gene (6 bases). V dropped 4 bases and J dropped 7 bases, with 14 bases sitting between them. From germline, CDR1 is LGHNA and CDR2 YSLEER. The CDR3 has 14 residues. The CDR3 region is CASSREQGAQPQHF. The CDR3 nucleotides are TGCGCCAGCAGCCGGGAACAGGGTGCCCAGCCCCAGCATTTT.

The gene calls are TRBV6-5 and TRBJ2-1; tentatively, D is TRBD1 or TRBD2 (5 bases each). Germline V lookup: CDR1 MNHEY, CDR2 SVGAGI. V dropped 2 bases and J dropped 0 bases, with 8 bases sitting between them. The CDR3 loop spans 15 amino acids. The CDR3 is CASSYGGTSYNEQFF. CDR3 DNA: TGTGCCAGCAGTTACGGTGGGACCTCCTACAATGAGCAGTTCTTC.